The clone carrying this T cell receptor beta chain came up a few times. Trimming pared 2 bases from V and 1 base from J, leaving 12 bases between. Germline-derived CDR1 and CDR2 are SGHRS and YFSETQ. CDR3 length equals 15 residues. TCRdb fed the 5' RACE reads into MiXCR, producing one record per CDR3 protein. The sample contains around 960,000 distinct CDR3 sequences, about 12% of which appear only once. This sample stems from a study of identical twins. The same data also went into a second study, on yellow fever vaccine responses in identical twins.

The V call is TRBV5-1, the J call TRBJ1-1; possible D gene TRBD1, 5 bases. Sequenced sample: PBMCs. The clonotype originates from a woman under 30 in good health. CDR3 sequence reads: CASSFEKGTNTEAFF. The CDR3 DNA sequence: TGCGCCAGCAGCTTCGAAAAGGGGACGAACACTGAAGCTTTCTTT.